This T cell receptor (beta chain) came from a study of OX40 agonist ivuxolimab in advanced cancers. Turning to the study itself: Anti-PD-1, anti-PD-L1 or anti-CTLA-4 therapy given earlier was allowed, and 35% to 50% had some.

TCRdb's copy holds only in-frame clones and misses some; the assay was immunoSEQ multiplex PCR. The sample holds 67,000 or so clones; about 85% are singletons and the top ten take approximately 1.1%. Patients were ineligible given autoimmune disease history or systemic immunosuppression. Deletions cut 4 bases from V and 4 bases from J, with 14 bases between. This CDR3 is 14 amino acids long. CDR1 is SGHRS and CDR2 is YFSETQ in the germline V gene. This chain joins TRBV5-1 and TRBJ1-2; weak D call: TRBD1 (5 bases). Here the sequenced sample was CD4+ or CD8+ T cells sorted from blood, taken in a trial of the OX40 agonist ivuxolimab. This sequence originates from an adult with an advanced solid tumor such as melanoma, head and neck, liver or kidney cancer. The CDR3 bases are TGCGCCAGCAGCCCAGCCGGGACGGGCTATGGCTACACCTTC. Residues: CASSPAGTGYGYTF.